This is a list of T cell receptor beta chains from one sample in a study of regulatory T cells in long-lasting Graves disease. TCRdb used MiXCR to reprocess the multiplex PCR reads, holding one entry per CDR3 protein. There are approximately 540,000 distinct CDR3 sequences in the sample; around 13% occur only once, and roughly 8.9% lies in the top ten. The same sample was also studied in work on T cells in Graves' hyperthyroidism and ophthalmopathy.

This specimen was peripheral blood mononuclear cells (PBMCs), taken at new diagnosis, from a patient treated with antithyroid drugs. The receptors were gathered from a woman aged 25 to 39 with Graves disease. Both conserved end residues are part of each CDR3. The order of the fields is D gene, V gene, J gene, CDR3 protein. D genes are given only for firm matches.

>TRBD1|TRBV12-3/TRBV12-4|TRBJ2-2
CASSLESGQGANTGELFF
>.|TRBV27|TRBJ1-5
CASKRLYSNQPQHF
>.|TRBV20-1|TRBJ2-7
CSATGASNLEQYF
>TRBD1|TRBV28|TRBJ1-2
CASSLTGKRRTF
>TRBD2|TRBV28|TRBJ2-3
CASSKTSGGRTDTQYF
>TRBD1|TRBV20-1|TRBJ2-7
CSARGGQDLYEQYF
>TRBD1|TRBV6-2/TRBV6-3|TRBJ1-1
CASSLAGQGAQITEAFF
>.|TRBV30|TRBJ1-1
CAWRGAGTEAFF
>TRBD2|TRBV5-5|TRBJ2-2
CASSLAGDYTGELFF
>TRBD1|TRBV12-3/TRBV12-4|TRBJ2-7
CASSLAGGPRYEQYF
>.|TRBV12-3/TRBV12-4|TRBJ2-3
CASSFWAGDTQYF
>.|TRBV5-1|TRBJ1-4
CASKYRQAGDEKLFF
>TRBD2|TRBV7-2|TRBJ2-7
CASSLFGTSGSYEQYF
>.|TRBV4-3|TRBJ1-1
CASSRGAAQATEAFF
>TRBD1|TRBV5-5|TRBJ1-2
CASSLAPGGPYHGYTF